This TCR beta chain was found in a study of cytomegalovirus exposure and HLA in healthy donors. A multiplex PCR was run with 60 Vbeta primers and 13 Jbeta primers. Produced via immunoSEQ multiplex PCR; TCRdb's table is partial and in-frame only. Among more than 100,000 clones, about 86% were seen once, and the ten largest hold 4% to 6.5%. Germline CDR1 reads LNHDA; CDR2 reads SQIVND (reference sequence). The CDR3 totals 15 residues. Unmatched junction bases numbered 9, after V lost 3 bases and J lost 7 bases. Study-wide findings and caveats: Researchers reported in a later analysis that a missense DCLRE1C variant was tied to TCR beta V- and J-gene trimming.

To note about this clone: Its antigen is unknown.

This chain connects TRBV19 to TRBJ2-7, with 10 positions matching TRBD1. This sequence was found in a woman aged 25 to 39 in good health and CMV-seronegative. The sample consisted of PBMCs. The CDR3 bases are TGTGCCAGTAGTATCGGCGACAGGGGGCTGGGGGAGCAGTACTTC. It encodes CASSIGDRGLGEQYF.